The sequence of this T cell receptor beta chain was determined in a study of blood T cell repertoires in COVID-19. Study at large: Material from acute and convalescent COVID-19 was sourced from the United States, Italy and Spain. In each case, the material was cDNA or gDNA derived from T cells, B-cell-depleted T cells, or PBMCs.

Study processing details: Using reference gene primer amplification, nucleated cell counts were estimated. Assay used: immunoSEQ multiplex PCR; TCRdb lists only in-frame clones, some missing. V and J calls and clone size are given by that table; D and trimming were obtained from the DNA. The sample lists more than 150,000 clones, about 80% occurring once. This CDR3 is built from 14 residues. Germline V lookup: CDR1 MNHNY, CDR2 SVGAGI (reference sequence). Trimming at V came to 6 bases and at J to 7 bases, leaving 11 bases not matched to a gene. The J gene is TRBJ1-1, the V gene TRBV6-6; 7 nucleotides match TRBD1. Sequences were obtained from peripheral blood. The source of this sequence is a man aged 55 to 70 with acute or convalescent COVID-19. The CDR3 sequence: CASSPLRQGGEAFF. The DNA of the CDR3 is TGTGCCAGCAGCCCCCTCAGACAGGGCGGTGAAGCTTTCTTT.